The rows below give T cell receptor beta chains drawn from one sample of a study of blood T cell repertoires in COVID-19. The protocol was immunoSEQ multiplex PCR, while the TCRdb copy is restricted to in-frame clones and leaves out a portion. The sample yields around 270,000 clones, about 90% seen once. Input material: PBMCs or T cells enriched from blood (not recorded which). Every receptor here comes from a woman in her thirties or forties who had been exposed to COVID-19. Both conserved end residues are part of each CDR3. D genes are given only for firm matches. Not all rows give a size; the values are once, few, many and, for expanded clones, a class.

abundance,j_gene,d_gene,v_gene,CDR3aa,CDR3nt
.,TRBJ2-3,TRBD1,TRBV6-2/TRBV6-3,CASSPGQVGGTQYF,TGTGCCAGCAGCCCGGGACAGGTAGGAGGTACGCAGTATTTT
.,TRBJ1-5,.,TRBV19,CASDDRSSNQPQHF,TGTGCCAGTGACGACAGGTCCAGCAATCAGCCCCAGCATTTT
.,TRBJ1-1,TRBD1,TRBV5-5,CASSLLTGYTEAFF,TGTGCCAGCAGCCTATTGACAGGGTACACTGAAGCTTTCTTT
once,TRBJ1-6,.,TRBV3-1/TRBV3-2,CASSQGQTYNSPLHF,TGTGCCAGCAGCCAAGGTCAGACCTATAATTCACCCCTCCACTTT
.,TRBJ2-1,TRBD2,TRBV9,CASSVGGGSNDEQFF,TGTGCCAGCAGCGTAGGCGGGGGGTCTAACGATGAGCAGTTCTTC
.,TRBJ2-1,.,TRBV24-1,CATRDRKKSSYNEQFF,TGTGCCACCAGGGACAGAAAGAAAAGCTCCTACAATGAGCAGTTCTTC
.,TRBJ2-1,TRBD2,TRBV18,CASSPPYREGNEQFF,TGTGCCAGCTCACCACCGTATAGGGAGGGCAATGAGCAGTTCTTC
few,TRBJ1-5,.,TRBV25-1,CASSADQGVNQPQHF,TGTGCCAGCAGTGCCGACCAAGGGGTCAATCAGCCCCAGCATTTT
.,TRBJ1-6,TRBD1,TRBV7-8,CASSSYGTGASSPLHF,TGTGCCAGCAGCTCTTACGGGACAGGGGCAAGTTCACCCCTCCACTTT
.,TRBJ1-4,TRBD1,TRBV2,CATSGQGGGKLFF,TGTGCCACCTCGGGACAGGGGGGTGGAAAACTGTTTTTT
.,TRBJ2-3,TRBD1,TRBV9,CASSVEGARTDTQYF,TGTGCCAGCAGCGTAGAGGGGGCGCGGACAGATACGCAGTATTTT
once,TRBJ1-5,.,TRBV27,CASSPGLSQPQHF,TGTGCCAGCAGTCCAGGGTTAAGTCAGCCCCAGCATTTT
.,TRBJ2-1,TRBD2,TRBV6-2/TRBV6-3,CASSFLGVSAGDYNEQFF,TGTGCCAGCAGCTTCCTGGGGGTGTCAGCGGGGGACTACAATGAGCAGTTCTTC
.,TRBJ2-7,.,TRBV4-1,CASSQVVGAGVWQYF,TGCGCCAGCAGCCAAGTAGTGGGGGCGGGGGTTTGGCAGTACTTC
.,TRBJ2-3,TRBD1,TRBV24-1,CATSDLPGQGAVRISADTQYF,TGTGCCACCAGTGACCTACCGGGACAGGGGGCGGTTAGGATTTCGGCAGATACGCAGTATTTT
.,TRBJ1-3,.,TRBV19,CASSRHEIIYSGNTIYF,TGTGCCAGTAGTCGACATGAGATAATCTACTCTGGAAACACCATATATTTT
.,TRBJ2-2,TRBD2,TRBV7-2,CASSLSGGRGTGELFF,TGTGCCAGCAGCCTTAGCGGGGGGCGGGGCACCGGGGAGCTGTTTTTT
.,TRBJ2-7,.,TRBV6-5,CASSVNYEQYF,TGTGCCAGCAGCGTAAACTACGAGCAGTACTTC
.,TRBJ1-1,.,TRBV5-4,CAVGAGLNTEAFF,TGTGCCGTTGGGGCAGGGTTGAACACTGAAGCTTTCTTT
.,TRBJ2-7,TRBD1,TRBV9,CASSVATGAEQYF,TGTGCCAGCAGCGTAGCGACAGGGGCCGAGCAGTACTTC
.,TRBJ2-2,TRBD1,TRBV11-2,CASSSTGGLSTGELFF,TGTGCCAGCAGCTCAACAGGGGGCTTGAGCACCGGGGAGCTGTTTTTT
.,TRBJ2-1,.,TRBV25-1,CASSKTRVGNYNEQFF,TGTGCCAGCAGTAAAACGAGGGTGGGGAACTACAATGAGCAGTTCTTC
.,TRBJ1-3,TRBD1,TRBV27,CASSFRGTGNTIYF,TGTGCCAGCAGTTTCAGGGGGACCGGAAACACCATATATTTT
.,TRBJ2-2,.,TRBV19,CASKGGLNRNTGELFF,TGTGCCAGTAAAGGGGGTTTGAACCGGAACACCGGGGAGCTGTTTTTT
few,TRBJ2-3,TRBD2,TRBV23-1,CASSQGDYLDGDTQYF,TGCGCCAGCAGTCAAGGGGACTACCTCGACGGAGATACGCAGTATTTT
.,TRBJ1-2,.,TRBV2,CASNRRSAGYGYTF,TGTGCCAGCAACCGCAGGTCGGCGGGCTATGGCTACACCTTC
.,TRBJ2-1,TRBD1,TRBV5-4,CASSTGQVQLYSSYNEQFF,TGTGCCAGCAGCACCGGACAGGTTCAACTTTACTCCTCCTACAATGAGCAGTTCTTC
.,TRBJ1-1,TRBD1,TRBV11-3,CASSSRDRGRTEAFF,TGTGCCAGCAGCTCCCGGGACAGGGGGCGGACTGAAGCTTTCTTT
.,TRBJ2-1,TRBD2,TRBV7-9,CASSLSGLAGGSLYNEQFF,TGTGCCAGCAGCTTAAGCGGCCTAGCGGGGGGCAGCCTCTACAATGAGCAGTTCTTC
.,TRBJ1-2,.,TRBV13,CASSLAGGFYNYGYTF,TGTGCCAGCAGCTTAGCAGGAGGATTTTATAACTATGGCTACACCTTC
.,TRBJ2-5,TRBD2,TRBV13,CASSSKAGTGLETQYF,TGTGCCAGCAGCTCTAAAGCGGGAACCGGGTTAGAGACCCAGTACTTC
.,TRBJ1-2,.,TRBV9,CASRGEVYYGYTF,TGTGCCAGCAGAGGAGAGGTCTACTATGGCTACACCTTC
.,TRBJ2-7,TRBD1,TRBV6-4,CASSETGQGVNEQYF,TGTGCCAGCAGTGAAACGGGACAGGGAGTCAACGAGCAGTACTTC
.,TRBJ1-2,TRBD1,TRBV19,CASTLGGDREGYTF,TGTGCCAGTACCCTCGGGGGGGACAGGGAAGGCTACACCTTC
.,TRBJ2-1,TRBD1,TRBV11-3,CASSSGQGYNEQFF,TGTGCCAGCAGCTCGGGACAGGGGTACAATGAGCAGTTCTTC
.,TRBJ2-6,.,TRBV27,CASRPRRDGYSGGANVLTF,TGTGCCAGCCGTCCACGGCGGGACGGATATTCTGGTGGGGCCAACGTCCTGACTTTC
.,TRBJ1-1,.,TRBV4-3,CASSQEQGKGRAFF,TGCGCCAGCAGCCAAGAGCAGGGGAAGGGTCGAGCTTTCTTT
.,TRBJ2-3,TRBD2,TRBV10-2,CASRGLADITDTQYF,TGCGCCAGCAGGGGACTAGCGGATATCACAGATACGCAGTATTTT
.,TRBJ2-7,.,TRBV15,CATSLQGTYEQYF,TGTGCCACCAGCTTGCAGGGCACTTACGAGCAGTACTTC
.,TRBJ2-7,.,TRBV4-1,CASSQGQGMREQYF,TGCGCCAGCAGCCAAGGCCAGGGGATGCGCGAGCAGTACTTC
once,TRBJ2-2,.,TRBV9,CASSSVYTGELFF,TGTGCCAGCTCGAGCGTTTATACCGGGGAGCTGTTTTTT